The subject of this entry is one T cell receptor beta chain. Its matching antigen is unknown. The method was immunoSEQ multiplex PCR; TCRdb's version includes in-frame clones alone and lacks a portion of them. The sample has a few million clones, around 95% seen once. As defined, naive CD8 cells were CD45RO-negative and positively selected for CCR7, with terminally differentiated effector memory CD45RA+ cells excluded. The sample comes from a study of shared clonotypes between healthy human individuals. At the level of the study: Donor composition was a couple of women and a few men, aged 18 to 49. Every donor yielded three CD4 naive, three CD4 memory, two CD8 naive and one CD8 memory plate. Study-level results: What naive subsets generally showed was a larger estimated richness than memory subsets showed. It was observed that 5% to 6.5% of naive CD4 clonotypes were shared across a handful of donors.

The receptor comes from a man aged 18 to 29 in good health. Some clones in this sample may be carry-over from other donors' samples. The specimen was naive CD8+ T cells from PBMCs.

This CDR3 is CASSARLAGGPGETQYF. The CDR3 DNA sequence: TGTGCCAGTAGTGCCCGACTAGCGGGAGGGCCTGGGGAGACCCAGTACTTC. The V and J genes are TRBV19 and TRBJ2-5; 14 nucleotides match TRBD2. The CDR3 totals 17 residues. Germline values: CDR1 LNHDA, CDR2 SQIVND (reference sequence). Trimming took 5 bases from V and 5 from J; bases not matched to a gene: 10.